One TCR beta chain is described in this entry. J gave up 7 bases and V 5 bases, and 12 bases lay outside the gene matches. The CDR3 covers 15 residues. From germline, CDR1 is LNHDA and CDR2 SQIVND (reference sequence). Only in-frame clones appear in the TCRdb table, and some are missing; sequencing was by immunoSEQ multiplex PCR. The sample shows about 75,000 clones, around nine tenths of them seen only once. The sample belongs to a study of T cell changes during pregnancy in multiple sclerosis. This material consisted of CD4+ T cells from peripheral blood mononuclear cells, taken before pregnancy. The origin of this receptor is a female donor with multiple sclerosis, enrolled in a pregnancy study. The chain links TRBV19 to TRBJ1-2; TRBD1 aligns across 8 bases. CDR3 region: CASSHPSGQAAGYTF. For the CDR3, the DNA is TGTGCCAGTAGTCATCCATCGGGACAGGCGGCTGGCTACACCTTC.